This TCR beta chain is from a study of early T cells in non-severe SARS-CoV-2 infection. Findings and limits, study-wide: VDJdb matching, biased toward anti-spike CD8 responses, missed private and CD4 specificities.

The germline gives CDR1 KGHDR, CDR2 SFDVKD. The trim removed 6 bases at V and 3 bases at J, leaving 12 bases unmatched. The CDR3 is 17 amino acids. Each CDR3 protein is one row after TCRdb ran MiXCR on the 5' RACE reads. The table shows around 58,000 distinct CDR3 sequences, with more than 4% occurring only once. This clonotype was counted many times. What it binds is not known. This rearrangement joins TRBV24-1 to TRBJ2-3; TRBD2 aligns across 9 bases. The sample taken for sequencing was whole blood. This TCR derives from an adult who was a healthcare worker with PCR-confirmed SARS-CoV-2 infection or an uninfected control (not recorded which). CDR3 loop: CATSKRGASATTDTQYF. CDR3 in DNA: TGTGCCACCAGTAAGCGGGGGGCAAGCGCCACGACAGATACGCAGTATTTT.